This T cell receptor (beta chain) was retrieved from a study of cytomegalovirus exposure and HLA in healthy donors. About the research overall: Among the roughly 400 donors who were genotyped, roughly 86% fell in the genetic ancestry cluster that is associated with self-reported Caucasian donors.

This clone has a handful of counts. Its antigen remains unidentified. J lost 2 bases, V lost 5 bases, and 11 bases had no gene match. Germline CDR1 is PRHDT and CDR2 is FYEKMQ (reference sequence). CDR3 size: 19 residues. Study conclusions and caveats: Relative to the roughly 690-donor mean, N-insertions were reportedly fewer in an Asian-associated ancestry cluster in a later analysis. Immune exposure was documented only through CMV serostatus. TCR beta chains numbering more than 150 were designated cytomegalovirus-associated.

The PCR employed 60 Vbeta primers together with 13 Jbeta primers. The table came from immunoSEQ multiplex PCR; TCRdb's copy has only in-frame clones and leaves some out. The sample consists of 120,000 to 150,000 clones, approximately 80% of them appearing once. The rearrangement joins TRBV13 to TRBJ2-3; the match to TRBD2 covers 15 bases. Sequencing was done on a sample of PBMCs. The sequence derives from a man aged 35 to 55 in good health and CMV-seronegative. For the CDR3, the DNA is TGTGCCAGCAGCCCTGGGACTAGCGGGGGGCCTTTATACACAGATACGCAGTATTTT. Protein sequence: CASSPGTSGGPLYTDTQYF.